This record concerns one T cell receptor beta chain sequence. The target antigen is unknown. Study observations and caveats: Tumor Tregs overlapped most with tumor, then blood, naive CD4+ cells. The larger-cohort validation was restricted to a single TCR beta V-J rearrangement rather than whole repertoires.

TCRdb recomputed calls from the 5' RACE reads with MiXCR, one row per CDR3 protein. Here the sample spans under 45,000 distinct CDR3 sequences, about 29% being singletons. The germline CDR1 and CDR2 sequences are SGHAT and FQNNGV. Trimming removed 0 bases from V and 6 bases from J, with 7 bases in between. CDR3 length: 13 amino acids. What was sequenced was tumor-infiltrating memory CD4+ T cells sorted from the breast tumor. Regarding subset: memory CD4+ T cells, CD4+CD45RO+CD25-. The TCR originated in a female donor with breast cancer. The chain couples TRBV11-2 to TRBJ2-3; weak D call: TRBD2 (5 bases). The CDR3 protein is CASSLEEVDTQYF. The CDR3 bases are TGTGCCAGCAGCTTAGAGGAGGTTGATACGCAGTATTTT.